The 19 T cell receptor beta chains in this list originate from one sample, sequenced in a study of breast tumors, draining lymph nodes, adjacent tissues. TCRdb re-analysed the multiplex PCR reads in MiXCR, keeping a single row per CDR3 protein. The table lists under 150,000 distinct CDR3 sequences, 20% of them singletons, with roughly 3.5% in the top ten. Samples came from axillary lymph nodes draining the breast cancer. Specimen: axillary lymph node tissue. Receptor source: a female donor with breast cancer. Some clones in this sample may be carry-over from other donors' samples.

Here the CDR3 reads CASSGRDSFANTGELFF. The DNA for the CDR3 is TGTGCCAGCAGCGGAAGGGACAGCTTCGCGAACACCGGGGAGCTGTTTTTT. The rearrangement joins TRBV9 to TRBJ2-2, with 7 bases aligning to TRBD1. This CDR3 is built from 17 residues. Germline V lookup: CDR1 SGDLS, CDR2 YYNGEE. Trimming removed 3 bases from V and 0 bases from J; junction bases left unmatched: 8.

This clonotype was recorded many times. This chain uses TRBV2 with TRBJ1-5; D might be TRBD1 (5 bases). Germline lookup yields CDR1 SNHLY and CDR2 FYNNEI. Trimming left V 5 bases short and J 6 bases short, with 17 bases between. The length of the CDR3 is 15 residues. The DNA for the CDR3 is TGTGCCAGCAGTTTGAGGGGAGTTGGCGGTCAGCCCCAGCATTTT. Translated: CASSLRGVGGQPQHF.

This chain links TRBV5-6 with TRBJ1-4; D gene uncertain. Trimming pared 4 bases from V and 6 bases from J, leaving 13 bases between. The germline CDR1 and CDR2 sequences are SGHDT and YYEEEE. This CDR3 spans 14 amino acids. The CDR3 reads CASSTMGYDEKLFF. Here the CDR3 DNA reads TGTGCCAGCAGCACCATGGGGTATGATGAAAAACTGTTTTTT.

A note on this clonotype: This could be a read error, since a much larger clone is one nucleotide away. This sequence joins TRBV30 and TRBJ1-4, with D unclear. In germline, CDR1 is GTSNPN, CDR2 SVGIG (reference sequence). CDR3 length equals 13 residues. CDR3 coding DNA: TGTGCCTGGAGTGTGCAGAATAATGAAAAACTGTCTTTT. Protein sequence: CAWSVQNNEKLSF.

This clonotype has at least ten counts. The V gene is TRBV5-1, the J gene TRBJ2-1, with TRBD2 matching 16 bases. J lost 7 bases, V lost 4 bases, and 14 bases had no gene match. Germline V gene data show CDR1 as SGHRS and CDR2 as YFSETQ. The CDR3 spans 19 residues. Here the CDR3 reads CASSPPGLAGGPRQNEQFF. Here the CDR3 DNA reads TGCGCCAGCAGCCCCCCGGGACTAGCGGGGGGGCCCCGACAGAATGAGCAGTTCTTC.

The chain carries TRBV6-6 and TRBJ2-1; D gene uncertain. Germline CDR1 reads MNHNY; CDR2 reads SVGAGI (reference sequence). The V end was cut by 4 bases, the J end by 3 bases, with 7 bases between. The CDR3 spans 13 residues. CDR3 protein: CASSWLDYNEQFF. The CDR3 DNA reads as TGTGCCAGCAGTTGGTTGGACTACAATGAGCAGTTCTTC.

This clonotype was counted many times. The junction shows a germline mismatch at one end, possibly a read error. V and J are TRBV29-1 and TRBJ2-2; D is unclear. Germline values: CDR1 SQVTM, CDR2 ANQGSEA. This CDR3 is 12 amino acids long. For the CDR3, the DNA is TGCAGCGTTGAAGAGAACGCCGGGGAGCTGTTTTTT. Protein product: CSVEENAGELFF.

The sample holds a few counts of this clonotype. This chain joins TRBV19 and TRBJ2-4; weak D call: TRBD1 (6 bases). Germline V gene lookup returns CDR1 LNHDA and CDR2 SQIVND (reference sequence). This CDR3 has 14 amino acids. V dropped 6 bases and J dropped 2 bases, with 11 bases sitting between them. The CDR3: CASRYQGSKNIQYF. CDR3 DNA: TGTGCCAGTAGATACCAGGGGTCCAAAAACATTCAGTACTTC.

At least ten counts were recorded for this clonotype. The V and J genes are TRBV20-1 and TRBJ2-1; 7 bases match TRBD2. The V segment lost 0 bases and the J segment 6 bases; nucleotides outside the gene matches: 11. The length of the CDR3 is 16 residues. Germline CDR1 DFQATT, CDR2 SNEGSKA (reference sequence). The CDR3 is CSARDPFGGRGNEQFF. The CDR3, as DNA: TGCAGTGCTAGAGACCCTTTTGGCGGGAGAGGCAATGAGCAGTTCTTC.

There are many counts of this clonotype. An end of the junction differs from the germline gene, which may be a read error. This sequence joins TRBV10-2 and TRBJ2-3; no clear D. Germline CDR1 WSHSY, CDR2 SAAADI. The CDR3 contains 16 residues. This CDR3 is CTSSAEEPRFIDTQYF. The CDR3 DNA reads TGCACCAGCTCCGCAGAGGAGCCTAGATTTATCGATACGCAGTATTTT.

Ten or more counts support this clonotype. The V call is TRBV5-1, the J call TRBJ2-1, with D tentatively TRBD1 (5 bases). V lost 0 bases to trimming and J lost 7 bases, with 17 bases between them. Germline lookup yields CDR1 SGHRS and CDR2 YFSETQ. The CDR3 consists of 16 residues. For the CDR3, the DNA is TGCGCCAGCAGCTTGGCTCTAGGGGTGGAATTGAATGAGCAGTTCTTC. Translation: CASSLALGVELNEQFF. The full variable domain, completed using reference TRBV5-1 and TRBJ2-1, is KAGVTQTPRYLIKTRGQQVTLSCSPISGHRSVSWYQQTPGQGLQFLFEYFSETQRNKGNFPGRFSGRQFSNSRSEMNVSTLELGDSALYLCASSLALGVELNEQFFGPGTRLTVL.

This clonotype was seen repeatedly, ten times or more. This chain connects TRBV19 to TRBJ2-1; D is uncertain. V lost 3 bases and J lost 0, with 3 bases in between. CDR1 is LNHDA, CDR2 SQIVND, per germline (reference sequence). The CDR3 totals 13 residues. CDR3 region: CASSISSYNEQFF. The CDR3, as DNA: TGTGCCAGTAGTATCTCCTCCTACAATGAGCAGTTCTTC.

This clonotype has a count of ten or more. This chain uses TRBV2 with TRBJ2-6, with unresolved D. Germline CDR1 SNHLY, CDR2 FYNNEI. The CDR3 covers 15 residues. Trimming took 6 bases from V and 0 from J, leaving 9 bases between them. The CDR3 DNA sequence: TGTGCCAGCAGAGAGACGCGCTCTGGGGCCAACGTCCTGACTTTC. Protein product: CASRETRSGANVLTF. Filled out from reference TRBV2 and TRBJ2-6, the complete variable domain reads EPEVTQTPSHQVTQMGQEVILRCVPISNHLYFYWYRQILGQKVEFLVSFYNNEISEKSEIFDDQFSVERPDGSNFTLKIRSTKLEDSAMYFCASRETRSGANVLTFGAGSRLTVL.

This clonotype occurred many times. The V call is TRBV12-3 or TRBV12-4, the J call TRBJ2-2, with TRBD1 as a possible D gene (6 bases). V dropped 2 bases and J dropped 7 bases, with 14 bases sitting between them. The CDR3 spans 15 residues. CDR3 DNA sequence: TGTGCCAGCAGTTTACGACAGGTGATGGGCGGGGAGCTGTTTTTT. It yields the protein CASSLRQVMGGELFF.

This clonotype was counted many times. The chain links TRBV20-1 to TRBJ2-3; TRBD2 matches 10 bases. V shed 3 bases and J 4 bases; nucleotides not matched to a gene: 7. Germline CDR1 DFQATT, CDR2 SNEGSKA (reference sequence). The CDR3 spans 15 residues. The chain's CDR3 is CSASNLAGAPDTQYF. DNA of the CDR3: TGCAGTGCTAGCAACCTAGCGGGAGCCCCAGATACGCAGTATTTT.

This clonotype was seen at least ten times. This chain connects TRBV20-1 to TRBJ2-3; 12 bases are a match to TRBD2. The CDR3 sequence is 16 residues long. The germline V gene encodes CDR1 DFQATT and CDR2 SNEGSKA (reference sequence). Trimming at V came to 2 bases and at J to 3 bases, leaving 6 bases not matched to a gene. The CDR3 sequence is CSARFPSGRATDTQYF. The CDR3 DNA reads as TGCAGTGCTAGATTCCCTAGCGGGAGGGCAACAGATACGCAGTATTTT.

The sample holds many counts of this clonotype. The CDR3 spells CASSLATSVSGRVNEQYF. CDR3 in DNA: TGCGCCAGCAGCTTGGCCACGTCGGTGTCAGGGCGGGTCAACGAGCAGTACTTC. The rearrangement joins TRBV5-1 to TRBJ2-7; D possibly uses TRBD1 or TRBD2 (5 bases each). This CDR3 is 18 amino acids long. The V gene lost 0 bases and the J gene lost 5 bases, with 24 bases spanning the gap. From germline, CDR1 is SGHRS and CDR2 YFSETQ.

This clonotype appeared many times. This chain joins TRBV5-4 and TRBJ2-7; 9 bases map to TRBD2. The CDR3 is 15 amino acids. The germline CDR1 and CDR2 sequences are SGHNT and YYREEE (reference sequence). Losses at the gene ends were 5 bases for V and 3 bases for J; bases not matched to a gene: 9. The CDR3 here is CASSSLAREGYEQYF. In DNA form, the CDR3 reads TGTGCCAGCAGTTCCCTGGCGCGGGAGGGCTACGAGCAGTACTTC.

This clonotype was seen only a few times. This chain uses TRBV27 with TRBJ2-5; TRBD2 agrees at 7 bases. Germline CDR1 reads MNHEY; CDR2 reads SMNVEV (reference sequence). J was trimmed by 6 bases and V by 10 bases; bases with no gene match: 17. The CDR3 has 15 residues. The CDR3 spells CATAGSGVGSKTQYF. In DNA, the CDR3 is TGTGCCACCGCTGGGAGCGGGGTAGGTAGTAAGACCCAGTACTTC.